The entry below gives a single TCR beta chain sequence along with its context. Its target is not known. The CDR3 consists of 11 residues. Per germline, CDR1 DFQATT and CDR2 SNEGSKA (reference sequence). The V end was cut by 5 bases, the J end by 9 bases, with 11 bases between. The entry originates in a study of T cell responses to AZD1222 COVID-19 vaccine. Study-wide findings and caveats: There were repertoire samples only from the period after the peak T cell response. Only six people who got AZD1222 tested seropositive at baseline.

Sequenced by immunoSEQ multiplex PCR; TCRdb stores in-frame clones only, minus some. Seen here are about 200,000 clones, 90% to 95% observed once, and the top ten hold around 3.7%. The J gene is TRBJ2-1, the V gene TRBV20-1, with unresolved D. This receptor was taken from an adult who received the AZD1222 COVID-19 vaccine. Specimen: peripheral blood, collected 28 days after the second AZD1222 dose. CDR3 nucleotide sequence: TGCAGTGCTGCCTTAGGACGTGAGCAGTTCTTC. Translation: CSAALGREQFF.